This T cell receptor beta chain came from a study of cytomegalovirus exposure and HLA in healthy donors. Germline values: CDR1 MNHEY, CDR2 SVGAGI. The V end lost 5 bases, the J end lost 1 base, and 14 bases lay between the germline ends. The CDR3 sequence is 15 residues long. This PCR relied on a set of 60 Vbeta primers and 13 Jbeta primers. In the original analysis: Tens of millions of unique TCR beta chains, roughly 11 million of them shared, were counted by a later analysis. Produced via immunoSEQ multiplex PCR; TCRdb's table is partial and in-frame only. The V and J calls and clone size were taken over from that table, and D and trimming were inferred from the DNA. Of under 70,000 clones listed, about 71% were seen once; the top ten hold roughly a fifth. Regarding the study as a whole: The investigators catalogued 164 TCR beta chains as cytomegalovirus-associated. Researchers reported in a later analysis that a missense DCLRE1C variant was tied to TCR beta V- and J-gene trimming.

A remark on this clone: The antigen is undetermined.

The rearrangement links TRBV6-5 to TRBJ1-1; weak D call: TRBD1 (6 bases). This clonotype originated in a woman in her sixties in good health and CMV-seropositive. Source material: PBMCs. For the CDR3, the DNA is TGTGCCAGCAGTCTAACAGGGACGGGGAACACTGAAGCTTTCTTT. This gives the protein CASSLTGTGNTEAFF.